The entry below describes one T cell receptor beta chain. Its antigen remains unidentified. These data originate in a study of Ad26.COV2.S vaccination and SARS-CoV-2 variants. Across the whole study: Intramuscularly, Ad26.COV2.S was given either once or twice, 56 days apart.

Treatment specified: some 19 received Ad26.COV2.S at low or high dose, single or two shots; 5 received placebo; per-sample allocation not given. Sampling was done on day 63 after the first vaccine or placebo injection. Participants' vaccine, an Ad26 vector, delivered Wuhan-strain SARS-CoV-2 spike. Profiled with immunoSEQ multiplex PCR; TCRdb holds only in-frame clones, not every one. The sample consists of 400,000 to 500,000 clones, approximately 89% of them appearing once. Study-wide findings and caveats: Substantial breadth in spike-specific CD8+ and CD4+ T cell responses was reportedly seen after vaccination.

Germline V gene data show CDR1 as LGHNT and CDR2 as FRNRAP. V lost 5 bases and J 5 bases, leaving 4 bases between the germline ends. The CDR3 consists of 11 residues. The TCR comes from a person aged 18-65 years who received the Ad26.COV2.S COVID-19 vaccine or a placebo. The sample consisted of peripheral blood, taken in a trial of Ad26.COV2.S vaccine versus placebo. The chain is built from TRBV12-5 and TRBJ2-1, with D uncertain. CDR3: CASGLNNEQFF. In nucleotides, the CDR3 is TGTGCTAGTGGTCTAAACAATGAGCAGTTCTTC.